The clone carrying this T cell receptor (beta chain) was seen a few times. Amplified regions were TCR beta CDR3 sequences from RNA transcripts. The HTBI set primed first-round TCR CDR3 RT-PCR. MiXCR, applied by TCRdb to the multiplex PCR reads, yields one record per CDR3 protein. The repertoire includes about 600,000 distinct CDR3 sequences, 16% of them detected once, and roughly 3% sits in the top ten. The data were obtained in a study of T cells in Graves' hyperthyroidism and ophthalmopathy. This CDR3 comprises 13 residues. Between the trimmed V and J ends, which lost 6 bases and 4 bases, there was a span of 12 bases. The V gene's germline CDR1 is MNHEY and CDR2 SMNVEV (reference sequence).

This receptor was taken from a woman aged 35 to 49 with Graves' ophthalmopathy. V and J are TRBV27 and TRBJ1-2, with D maybe TRBD1 (6 bases). Sequenced: blood. The CDR3 nucleotides are TGTGCCAGCAGGCCGAGGGGGTCCTATGGCTACACCTTC. Protein product: CASRPRGSYGYTF.